The 10 T cell receptor beta chains below were found in one sample sequenced in a study of CDR3 diversity in severe acne. From the PCR reads, TCRdb called clonotypes with MiXCR, one entry per CDR3 protein. The repertoire holds approximately 97,000 distinct CDR3 sequences, with roughly 51% as singletons. The sample comprised blood. Every receptor here comes from a male donor with acne.

On this clonotype: This may stem from a read error, because a much larger clone lies one nucleotide away. This rearrangement joins TRBV7-2 to TRBJ2-3; D may be TRBD1 (5 bases). Germline V gene lookup returns CDR1 SGHTA and CDR2 FQGNSA. The germline V and J ends were trimmed by 2 bases and 4 bases, with 13 bases remaining between them. CDR3 size: 15 residues. This CDR3 is CASSLHRQGADTQYF. The CDR3 nucleotides read TGTGCCAGCAGCTTACATCGGCAGGGCGCAGATACGCAGTATTTT.

Concerning this clonotype: Germline is not matched at one junction end, which may reflect a read error. V usage is TRBV7-6 and J usage is TRBJ2-7; TRBD2 matches 8 bases. The CDR3 length is 14 residues. Germline values: CDR1 SGHVS, CDR2 FNYEAQ. In DNA form, the CDR3 reads TGCGCCAGCAGCCCCAAAGCGGGGGTCTACGAGCAGTACTTC. This codes for CASSPKAGVYEQYF.

The chain recombines TRBV24-1 with TRBJ1-1; D gene unclear. Trimming took 3 bases from V and 7 from J, leaving 11 bases between them. The CDR3 sequence is 13 residues long. Per the germline V gene, CDR1 is KGHDR and CDR2 is SFDVKD. The CDR3 is CATSDHRGDEAFF. CDR3 DNA: TGTGCCACCAGTGATCACCGGGGAGATGAAGCTTTCTTT.

On this clonotype: The germline gene is not matched at one end of the junction; a read error may be the cause. The gene calls are TRBV25-1 and TRBJ1-5; 7 nucleotides match TRBD1. Germline lookup yields CDR1 MGHDK and CDR2 SYGVNS. The CDR3 runs to 13 residues. CDR3 region: CAISEGAQQPQHF. In nucleotides, the CDR3 is TGTGCCATCAGTGAGGGGGCTCAGCAGCCCCAGCATTTT.

In its sample, this clonotype was seen a few times. The chain combines TRBV4-2 with TRBJ2-3, with a tentative D call TRBD1 (5 bases). Germline V gene data show CDR1 as LGHNA and CDR2 as YNFKEQ. The CDR3 is made up of 15 amino acids. V lost 3 bases to trimming and J lost 6 bases, with 16 bases between them. The CDR3 sequence is CASSHQRGLADTQYF. DNA of the CDR3: TGTGCCAGCAGCCATCAAAGGGGTCTCGCGGATACGCAGTATTTT.

Comments on this clonotype: One base away lies a much larger clone, so this may be a sequencing read error. The rearrangement links TRBV2 to TRBJ1-2; 7 bases match TRBD1. In germline, CDR1 is SNHLY, CDR2 FYNNEI. J lost 7 bases, V lost 3 bases, and 8 bases had no gene match. This CDR3 contains 14 residues. CDR3 residues: CASSETGSGGGYTF. CDR3 in DNA: TGTGCCAGCAGTGAGACAGGGAGTGGCGGTGGCTACACCTTC.

The chain recombines TRBV10-3 with TRBJ2-2; perhaps TRBD1 as D (6 bases). There are 14 residues in the CDR3. Germline V gene lookup returns CDR1 ENHRY and CDR2 SYGVKD. Trimming left V 7 bases short and J 6 bases short, with 15 bases between. The CDR3 nucleotides are TGTGCCATCAACCCGGGACAAGGAGCCGGGGAGCTGTTTTTT. It specifies CAINPGQGAGELFF.

The chain recombines TRBV20-1 with TRBJ1-5; 10 nucleotides match TRBD1. There are 14 residues in the CDR3. The V gene's germline CDR1 is DFQATT and CDR2 SNEGSKA (reference sequence). With V trimmed by 6 bases and J by 6 bases, 8 bases remained unmatched. The CDR3 DNA follows: TGCAGTGCATTGGGACAGGGGTTATTTCAGCCCCAGCATTTT. Translated, it gives CSALGQGLFQPQHF.

A word on this clonotype: A much larger clone sits a single nucleotide away, making a read error possible. CDR3 sequence (DNA): TGCGCCAGCAGCGGCAGGACAGGGGGGTACGAGCAGTACTTC. Its protein product is CASSGRTGGYEQYF. This chain uses TRBV4-1 with TRBJ2-7; 10 bases fit TRBD1. CDR3 length equals 14 residues. The V gene end was trimmed by 5 bases and the J gene end by 4 bases; junction bases not matched to a gene: 5. CDR1 and CDR2 (germline): MGHRA, YSYEKL.

This chain connects TRBV7-9 to TRBJ2-6, with D perhaps TRBD1 (5 bases). The V end lost 9 bases, the J end lost 4 bases, and 13 bases lay between the germline ends. The CDR3 extends over 14 amino acids. CDR1 is SEHNR and CDR2 is FQNEAQ in the germline V gene (reference sequence). This chain's CDR3 is CASSKGQGANVLTF. DNA for the CDR3: TGTGCCAGTAGTAAAGGACAAGGGGCCAACGTCCTGACTTTC.